The rows below give T cell receptor beta chains drawn from one sample of a study of shared clonotypes between healthy human individuals. Clones were sequenced by immunoSEQ multiplex PCR, and TCRdb holds only the in-frame ones, with some missing. The repertoire holds fewer than 3 million clones, with around 92% as singletons. The source material was naive CD4+ T cells from PBMCs. Receptors were obtained from a man aged 18-30 years in good health. Some clones in this sample may be carry-over from other donors' samples. The conserved cysteine and the conserved F or W are not part of the CDR3 here.

j_gene: TRBJ1-2; v_gene: TRBV9; CDR3aa: ASSSRRGRVDYGYT
j_gene: TRBJ2-1; v_gene: TRBV5-1; CDR3aa: ASSLTRGEQF
j_gene: TRBJ2-3; v_gene: TRBV19; CDR3aa: ASSMLGASDTQY
j_gene: TRBJ2-3; v_gene: TRBV6-5; CDR3aa: ASSYDPSADTQY
j_gene: TRBJ2-7; v_gene: TRBV19; CDR3aa: ASSIGGSSYEQY
j_gene: TRBJ1-1; v_gene: TRBV15; CDR3aa: ATSRDPGRNTEAF
j_gene: TRBJ2-1; v_gene: TRBV29-1; CDR3aa: SAETVPSPQQF
j_gene: TRBJ2-5; v_gene: TRBV5-1; CDR3aa: ASSFAGGEETQY
j_gene: TRBJ1-1; v_gene: TRBV6-1; CDR3aa: ASTLGRTLEAF
j_gene: TRBJ1-1; v_gene: TRBV6-1; CDR3aa: ASTLNTEAF
j_gene: TRBJ2-4; v_gene: TRBV4-2; CDR3aa: ASSPSPGGRRNIQY
j_gene: TRBJ1-1; v_gene: TRBV7-9; CDR3aa: ASSPPTGSRMNTEAF
j_gene: TRBJ2-3; v_gene: TRBV11-3; CDR3aa: ASSLGLAGGEDTQY
j_gene: TRBJ2-1; v_gene: TRBV7-9; CDR3aa: ASSPTAHSYNEQF
j_gene: TRBJ2-7; v_gene: TRBV28; CDR3aa: ASSSSPADLYEQY
j_gene: TRBJ2-7; v_gene: TRBV19; CDR3aa: ASTRGPWEGPYEQY
j_gene: TRBJ1-5; v_gene: TRBV10-3; CDR3aa: AISESGAGNQPQH
j_gene: TRBJ2-2; v_gene: TRBV28; CDR3aa: ASSPWDGAGVHNTGELF
j_gene: TRBJ1-2; v_gene: TRBV2; CDR3aa: ASTLGTGGAGYGYT
j_gene: TRBJ2-5; v_gene: TRBV7-2; CDR3aa: ASSLGAGVFGETQY
j_gene: TRBJ1-5; v_gene: TRBV19; CDR3aa: ASSIRRFGARNQPQH
j_gene: TRBJ1-3; v_gene: TRBV6-4; CDR3aa: ASSDGNSGNTIY
j_gene: TRBJ1-3; v_gene: TRBV4-1; CDR3aa: ASSQGRISGNTIY
j_gene: TRBJ2-7; v_gene: TRBV30; CDR3aa: AWRPDSWFLY
j_gene: TRBJ1-1; v_gene: TRBV19; CDR3aa: ASSMRERRPNTEAF
j_gene: TRBJ2-1; v_gene: TRBV7-9; CDR3aa: ASSFLSSGRDEQF
j_gene: TRBJ2-1; v_gene: TRBV15; CDR3aa: ATSREFGTGDNEQF
j_gene: TRBJ2-2; v_gene: TRBV5-1; CDR3aa: ASSLGQNTGELF
j_gene: TRBJ2-3; v_gene: TRBV5-8; CDR3aa: ASSLNRGGTDTQY
j_gene: TRBJ1-2; v_gene: TRBV7-2; CDR3aa: ASSRGQGLAYGYT
j_gene: TRBJ2-2; v_gene: TRBV19; CDR3aa: ASRPRGVTGELF
j_gene: TRBJ1-2; v_gene: TRBV27; CDR3aa: ASGDRGDYGYT
j_gene: TRBJ1-2; v_gene: TRBV2; CDR3aa: ASSYDRAANYGYT
j_gene: TRBJ2-7; v_gene: TRBV12-5; CDR3aa: ASGLVRSSGLYEQY
j_gene: TRBJ2-4; v_gene: TRBV7-9; CDR3aa: ASSQTGGGVSRKNIQY
j_gene: TRBJ2-1; v_gene: TRBV18; CDR3aa: ASSQVVAGLNEQF
j_gene: TRBJ1-1; v_gene: TRBV4-1; CDR3aa: ASSQPGRPALDTEAF
j_gene: TRBJ1-2; v_gene: TRBV4-2; CDR3aa: ASSPDGQGRGFGYT
j_gene: TRBJ1-4; v_gene: TRBV28; CDR3aa: ASSPGQGVGKLF
j_gene: TRBJ2-1; v_gene: TRBV18; CDR3aa: ASSPYTGGSYNEQF
j_gene: TRBJ2-5; v_gene: TRBV14; CDR3aa: ASSRQGAETQY
j_gene: TRBJ1-1; v_gene: TRBV28; CDR3aa: ASSLSPTEAF
j_gene: TRBJ2-1; v_gene: TRBV2; CDR3aa: ASSGLRMAGNEQF
j_gene: TRBJ2-5; v_gene: TRBV7-3; CDR3aa: ASSSSPSETQY
j_gene: TRBJ1-1; v_gene: TRBV10-3; CDR3aa: AISGDEGTEAF
j_gene: TRBJ2-7; v_gene: TRBV6-6; CDR3aa: ASSPPGEQY
j_gene: TRBJ2-5; v_gene: TRBV7-2; CDR3aa: ASSLGLVETQY
j_gene: TRBJ1-4; v_gene: TRBV9; CDR3aa: ASSAHRGDNEKLF
j_gene: TRBJ2-7; v_gene: TRBV10-3; CDR3aa: AISGGGISYEQY
j_gene: TRBJ2-1; v_gene: TRBV15; CDR3aa: ATRRPGLVANEQF
j_gene: TRBJ1-2; v_gene: TRBV10-3; CDR3aa: AIRGQSGGYT
j_gene: TRBJ2-7; v_gene: TRBV29-1; CDR3aa: SVGNYYEQY
j_gene: TRBJ2-3; v_gene: TRBV5-1; CDR3aa: ASSLGTGKLTQY
j_gene: TRBJ1-5; v_gene: TRBV28; CDR3aa: ASSSVGSSNQPQH
j_gene: TRBJ2-2; v_gene: TRBV18; CDR3aa: ASSVLRERNTGELF
j_gene: TRBJ2-7; v_gene: TRBV5-6; CDR3aa: ASSFTGADYEQY
j_gene: TRBJ2-1; v_gene: TRBV7-3; CDR3aa: ASSFRGGTGSYNEQF
j_gene: TRBJ2-5; v_gene: TRBV4-3; CDR3aa: ASSQGALAGGETQY
j_gene: TRBJ1-5; v_gene: TRBV7-9; CDR3aa: ASSPLWSQPNQPQH